The T cell receptor beta chain described here comes from a study of PD-1 blockade in mismatch repair-deficient tumors. Study as a whole: Patients had eleven to twelve mismatch repair-deficient cancer types and were previously treated and progressing.

Overall study findings and caveats: Tumor-resident clones, often absent from pretreatment blood, expanded after pembrolizumab and then contracted.

The CDR3 loop spans 15 amino acids. Germline values: CDR1 MNHNS, CDR2 SASEGT. Trimming stripped 1 base from V and 1 base from J, with 9 bases between. This clone has just a few counts. Its antigen is not known. The protocol was immunoSEQ multiplex PCR, while the TCRdb copy is restricted to in-frame clones and leaves out a portion. In the table there are roughly 130,000 clones, roughly 90% of which are singletons. This specimen consisted of peripheral blood, obtained 70 to 73 weeks after starting pembrolizumab. The receptor was isolated from an adult with mismatch repair-deficient cancer. V gene TRBV6-1 combines with J gene TRBJ2-3; tentative D call: TRBD1 (5 bases). The CDR3 DNA sequence: TGTGCCAGCAGTGAAGGAATAGGGGGCACAGATACGCAGTATTTT. It codes for CASSEGIGGTDTQYF.